This T cell receptor (gamma chain) stems from a study of human gamma delta and Vdelta1 T cells (dated by TCRdb to the late 2010s). Regarding the study in general: The study examined Delta One T cells, which are Vd1+ gamma-delta T cells, as cytotoxic effectors against acute myeloid leukemia. What the study reported, not specific to this receptor: According to the report, Delta One T cells were polyclonal and showed broad cytotoxic targeting of acute myeloid leukemia.

The CDR3 holds 18 amino acids from the cysteine to the phenylalanine. Kept here is only the CDR3 DNA, which spans 54 bases and is read in frame from base 1. V has 0 bases trimmed and J has 0 bases trimmed; junction bases matching no gene number 10. CDR1 VINAFY and CDR2 YDVSNSKD were looked up in the germline V gene. Libraries were constructed by PCR. Sequencing relied on an Illumina MiSeq. TCRdb called clones afresh from the public reads with CATT; identical DNA rows were later merged. For this sample there are several thousand gamma-chain clones; 45% appear just once. The top ten hold about 2.4% of the sample. Remarks on this clone: Its antigen remains undetermined. No much larger clonotype is one base removed from it; base qualities were not supplied.

The sequence joins TRGV5 to TRGJP2. The specimen was Vdelta1 gamma-delta T cells from blood grown in culture (DOT cells). What the cell subset or site label conveys for this sample: Delta One T cells, in vitro expanded/differentiated Vd1+ gamma-delta T cells. The sequence was obtained from a human donor in good health. The CDR3 here reads CATWDRRGRHSSDWIKTF. At the DNA level, the sequence is TGTGCCACCTGGGACAGGCGAGGGAGGCATAGTAGTGATTGGATCAAGACGTTT.